The T cell receptor (beta chain) under discussion was sequenced for a study of OX40 agonist ivuxolimab in advanced cancers. V dropped 3 bases and J dropped 1 base, with 6 bases sitting between them. CDR1 is KGHSH, CDR2 LQKENI, per germline. This CDR3 is built from 13 residues. Data came from immunoSEQ multiplex PCR; TCRdb stores just in-frame clones and leaves some out. The sample lists roughly 75,000 clones; about nine tenths were seen once. The clonotype was recovered from an adult with an advanced solid tumor such as melanoma, head and neck, liver or kidney cancer. The V call is TRBV18, the J call TRBJ2-5, with D unresolved. Sequenced here: CD4+ or CD8+ T cells sorted from blood, sampled in a trial of the OX40 agonist ivuxolimab. CDR3 coding DNA: TGTGCCAGCTCACCGCTCCCCCAAGAGACCCAGTACTTC. Amino acids: CASSPLPQETQYF.